One and the same sample provided the 23 T cell receptor beta chains below, sequenced in a study of cytomegalovirus exposure and HLA in healthy donors. It was with 60 Vbeta and 13 Jbeta primers that the PCR ran. TCRdb's table, derived via immunoSEQ multiplex PCR, lists solely in-frame clones and lacks some. This sample has some 150,000 clones, with approximately 85% found just once. The sample was PBMCs. Every receptor here comes from a woman aged 45 to 65 in good health and CMV-seropositive.

The V and J genes are TRBV5-6 and TRBJ2-7, with TRBD2 identical over 7 bases. Germline CDR1 reads SGHDT; CDR2 reads YYEEEE. The CDR3 runs to 14 residues. V shed 4 bases, J shed 0 bases, and the junction held 4 bases outside the gene matches. The CDR3 region is CASSRGLSSYEQYF. The CDR3 bases are TGTGCCAGCAGCAGGGGACTATCCTCCTACGAGCAGTACTTC.

The sample holds one count of this clone. The rearrangement joins TRBV9 to TRBJ1-1, with TRBD1 matching over 8 bases. Germline V gene lookup returns CDR1 SGDLS and CDR2 YYNGEE. The length of the CDR3 is 15 residues. V was pared by 3 bases and J by 5 bases, with 9 bases of the junction left unmatched. The CDR3: CASSGGDRLRTEAFF. The CDR3 DNA sequence: TGTGCCAGCAGCGGCGGGGACAGGCTGAGAACTGAAGCTTTCTTT.

The gene calls are TRBV28 and TRBJ2-3; D might be TRBD1 (6 bases). V was pared by 5 bases and J by 9 bases, with 18 bases between. This CDR3 is 14 amino acids long. Germline V gene lookup returns CDR1 MDHEN and CDR2 SYDVKM. CDR3 in DNA: TGTGCCAGCAGTCCACCCCAGGGGTTGGGCACGCAGTATTTT. This translates into CASSPPQGLGTQYF.

V gene TRBV7-9 combines with J gene TRBJ2-7, with no clear D. Germline V gives CDR1 SEHNR, CDR2 FQNEAQ (reference sequence). Trimming pared 2 bases from V and 0 bases from J, leaving 11 bases between. The CDR3 runs 15 residues. CDR3 sequence (DNA): TGTGCCAGCAGCTTATCGCAGACAAGCTCCTACGAGCAGTACTTC. As protein: CASSLSQTSSYEQYF.

This chain links TRBV2 with TRBJ1-2, with TRBD1 matching over 12 bases. V shed 4 bases and J 6 bases; nucleotides not matched to a gene: 3. Germline assignment: CDR1 SNHLY and CDR2 FYNNEI. The CDR3 runs to 14 residues. The CDR3 region has the DNA TGTGCCAGCAGTGGGGGGGACAGGGGGCATGGCTACACCTTC. This translates into CASSGGDRGHGYTF.

This clone has just a few counts. The J gene is TRBJ1-1, the V gene TRBV7-2, with 7 bases matching TRBD1. The CDR3 extends over 16 amino acids. Germline CDR1 is SGHTA and CDR2 is FQGNSA. V dropped 2 bases and J dropped 0; count of bases not matched to a gene: 6. The CDR3 DNA sequence: TGTGCCAGCAGCTTAAGACATGACAGGGTGAACACTGAAGCTTTCTTT. Translating gives CASSLRHDRVNTEAFF. Combining the CDR3 with reference TRBV7-2 and TRBJ1-1 gives the whole variable domain GAGVSQSPSNKVTEKGKDVELRCDPISGHTALYWYRQSLGQGLEFLIYFQGNSAPDKSGLPSDRFSAERTGGSVSTLTIQRTQQEDSAVYLCASSLRHDRVNTEAFFGQGTRLTVV.

This clone has a handful of counts. The gene calls are TRBV5-1 and TRBJ1-4; TRBD1 agrees at 7 bases. CDR1 and CDR2 from the germline V gene are SGHRS and YFSETQ. The V and J ends lost 6 bases and 6 bases, in that order; junction bases with no gene match: 8. The CDR3 is 14 residues long. Here the CDR3 reads CASKIGTEHEKLFF. CDR3 DNA sequence: TGCGCCAGCAAAATTGGGACAGAGCATGAAAAACTGTTTTTT. Full variable domain (missing parts from reference TRBV5-1 and TRBJ1-4): KAGVTQTPRYLIKTRGQQVTLSCSPISGHRSVSWYQQTPGQGLQFLFEYFSETQRNKGNFPGRFSGRQFSNSRSEMNVSTLELGDSALYLCASKIGTEHEKLFFGSGTQLSVL.

The chain has TRBV18 and TRBJ2-7; possible D gene TRBD1, 5 bases. V was shortened by 4 bases and J by 4 bases, with 14 bases between the two germline ends. Germline assignment: CDR1 KGHSH and CDR2 LQKENI. This CDR3 has 14 amino acids. CDR3 loop: CASSLRQSIYEQYF. CDR3 DNA: TGTGCCAGCTCACTACGACAGTCGATATACGAGCAGTACTTC.

The chain has TRBV6-1 and TRBJ2-7; unclear D gene. Germline V gene sequence: CDR1 MNHNS, CDR2 SASEGT. The CDR3 totals 15 residues. V gave up 2 bases and J gave up 6 bases, with 17 bases separating them. CDR3 amino acids: CASSEPLVTPREQYF. The CDR3 DNA reads TGTGCCAGCAGTGAACCCCTGGTGACTCCTCGCGAGCAGTACTTC.

The chain couples TRBV30 to TRBJ2-1, with D perhaps matching TRBD1 (6 bases). This CDR3 has 16 amino acids. Germline CDR1 is GTSNPN and CDR2 is SVGIG (reference sequence). V shed 0 bases and J shed 6 bases, with 18 bases lying between them. In DNA, the CDR3 is TGTGCCTGGAGTGTACTACGAAGGACAGCCAGCAATGAGCAGTTCTTC. Translated, it gives CAWSVLRRTASNEQFF.

The chain has TRBV19 and TRBJ2-7; TRBD2 might be the D (6 bases). Germline lookup yields CDR1 LNHDA and CDR2 SQIVND (reference sequence). V gave up 6 bases and J gave up 5 bases, with 17 bases separating them. CDR3 length: 14 residues. CDR3 DNA: TGTGCCAGTAGACCCTCGGGGGTGTATGACGAGCAGTACTTC. Amino acid sequence: CASRPSGVYDEQYF.

The chain joins TRBV7-9 to TRBJ2-7; the D gene is possibly TRBD2 (5 bases). With 2 bases removed from V and 7 bases from J, the gap between germline ends came to 12 bases. CDR1 SEHNR and CDR2 FQNEAQ come from the germline V gene (reference sequence). The length of the CDR3 is 13 residues. The CDR3 sequence is CASSLSGSPEQYF. CDR3 in DNA: TGTGCCAGCAGCTTAAGCGGCAGTCCTGAGCAGTACTTC. The whole variable domain, filled in from reference TRBV7-9 and TRBJ2-7, reads DTGVSQNPRHKITKRGQNVTFRCDPISEHNRLYWYRQTLGQGPEFLTYFQNEAQLEKSRLLSDRFSAERPKGSFSTLEIQRTEQGDSAMYLCASSLSGSPEQYFGPGTRLTVT.

V gene TRBV6-5 combines with J gene TRBJ2-1; perhaps TRBD1 as D (6 bases). Germline CDR1 is MNHEY and CDR2 is SVGAGI. CDR3 size: 16 residues. Between the trimmed V and J ends, which lost 0 bases and 5 bases, there was a span of 14 bases. CDR3 amino acids: CASSYSTGTPNNEQFF. CDR3 DNA sequence: TGTGCCAGCAGTTACTCGACCGGGACACCGAACAATGAGCAGTTCTTC.

The chain is built from TRBV7-2 and TRBJ1-2; D is unclear. This CDR3 has 16 residues. V shed 1 base and J shed 7 bases, with 19 bases lying between them. Germline loops: CDR1 SGHTA, CDR2 FQGNSA. The CDR3 region has the DNA TGTGCCAGCAGCTTAGACTACTTTAGCCGGCGTGGTGGCTACACCTTC. Protein sequence: CASSLDYFSRRGGYTF.

The chain has TRBV15 and TRBJ1-2; D ambiguous. Germline CDR1 LNHNV, CDR2 YYDKDF (reference sequence). Trimming cost V 0 bases and J 6 bases, with 14 bases left between them. The CDR3 sequence is 15 residues long. CDR3 DNA sequence: TGTGCCACCAGCAGAGATATAGAGTTCCCGGATGGCTACACCTTC. Amino acids: CATSRDIEFPDGYTF.

The V gene is TRBV7-2, the J gene TRBJ2-7, with 10 bases fitting TRBD1. This CDR3 contains 16 residues. Germline lookup yields CDR1 SGHTA and CDR2 FQGNSA. The junction had 11 bases not matched to a gene; V was cut back by 4 bases and J by 5 bases. The CDR3 spells CASSYPLGQGRHEQYF. CDR3 in DNA: TGTGCCAGCAGCTATCCCTTGGGACAGGGGCGCCACGAGCAGTACTTC.

This clone appeared once. The chain is built from TRBV2 and TRBJ1-5; D is possibly TRBD1 (5 bases). The CDR3 runs to 13 residues. V was shortened by 3 bases and J by 3 bases, with 6 bases between the two germline ends. The germline gives CDR1 SNHLY, CDR2 FYNNEI. The CDR3 nucleotides are TGTGCCAGCAGTGACAGGGCCAATCAGCCCCAGCATTTT. It specifies CASSDRANQPQHF.

The gene calls are TRBV10-1 and TRBJ2-1, with TRBD2 matching over 10 bases. Looked up from germline, CDR1 is WNHNN and CDR2 is SYGVQD (reference sequence). Germline trimming cut 3 bases from V and 4 bases from J; bases unmatched to any gene: 6. There are 16 residues in the CDR3. This CDR3 is CASSDQSGRAYNEQFF. The DNA for the CDR3 is TGCGCCAGCAGTGATCAGAGCGGGAGGGCTTACAATGAGCAGTTCTTC.

CDR3 nucleotide sequence: TGCGCCAGCAGCTCCCGGGACAGGGGATTAGATACGCAGTATTTT. This encodes CASSSRDRGLDTQYF. V usage is TRBV5-1 and J usage is TRBJ2-3; TRBD1 aligns across 10 bases. Per the germline V gene, CDR1 is SGHRS and CDR2 is YFSETQ. The CDR3 is made up of 15 amino acids. J gave up 5 bases and V 3 bases, and 6 bases lay outside the gene matches.

This sequence joins TRBV29-1 and TRBJ2-1; 13 positions agree with TRBD2. The V and J ends lost 4 bases and 9 bases, in that order; junction bases with no gene match: 9. This CDR3 has 15 amino acids. CDR1 and CDR2 (germline): SQVTM, ANQGSEA. The CDR3 DNA reads as TGCAGCGTTGCAGCACTAGCGGGGGGGCCGGGTGAGCAGTTCTTC. Its protein is CSVAALAGGPGEQFF.

This clone showed up just a few times. At the DNA level, this CDR3 is encoded by other sequences in the same sample as well. V is TRBV9 and J is TRBJ1-6; the D gene is possibly TRBD1 (6 bases). V dropped 2 bases and J dropped 0 bases, with 12 bases sitting between them. This CDR3 has 17 residues. Germline values: CDR1 SGDLS, CDR2 YYNGEE. CDR3 DNA sequence: TGTGCCAGCAGCGTGGGGCAGGGGCGCTCCTATAATTCACCCCTCCACTTT. Its translation is CASSVGQGRSYNSPLHF.

The J gene is TRBJ1-2, the V gene TRBV11-2; the D gene is possibly TRBD1 (5 bases). V lost 3 bases and J 2 bases, leaving 7 bases between the germline ends. The CDR3 has 13 amino acids. Per germline, CDR1 SGHAT and CDR2 FQNNGV. The CDR3 nucleotides read TGTGCCAGCAGCTTGGGGCAAAACTATGGCTACACCTTC. It specifies CASSLGQNYGYTF.

The chain joins TRBV7-8 to TRBJ2-7; 7 bases line up with TRBD1. Germline V CDR1 and CDR2: SGHVS, FQNEAQ. With 1 base clipped from V and 3 bases from J, the junction kept 6 bases outside the gene matches. The CDR3 is 15 residues long. CDR3 region: CASSLVGSGGYEQYF. The CDR3 region has the DNA TGTGCCAGCAGCTTAGTTGGGTCAGGGGGCTACGAGCAGTACTTC.